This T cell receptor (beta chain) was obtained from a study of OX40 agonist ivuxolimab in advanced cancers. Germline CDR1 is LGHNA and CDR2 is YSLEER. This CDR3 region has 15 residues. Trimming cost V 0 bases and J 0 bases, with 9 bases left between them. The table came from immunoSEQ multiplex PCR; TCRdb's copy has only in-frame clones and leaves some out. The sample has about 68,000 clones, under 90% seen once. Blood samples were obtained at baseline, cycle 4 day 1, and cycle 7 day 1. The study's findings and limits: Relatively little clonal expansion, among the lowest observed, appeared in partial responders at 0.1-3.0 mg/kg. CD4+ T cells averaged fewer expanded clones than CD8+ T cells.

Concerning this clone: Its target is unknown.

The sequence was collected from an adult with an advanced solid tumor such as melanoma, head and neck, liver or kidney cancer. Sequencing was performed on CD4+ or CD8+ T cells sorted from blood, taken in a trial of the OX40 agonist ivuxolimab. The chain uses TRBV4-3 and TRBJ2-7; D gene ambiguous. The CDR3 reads CASSQEVSSSYEQYF. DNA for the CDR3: TGCGCCAGCAGCCAAGAAGTATCGAGCTCCTACGAGCAGTACTTC.